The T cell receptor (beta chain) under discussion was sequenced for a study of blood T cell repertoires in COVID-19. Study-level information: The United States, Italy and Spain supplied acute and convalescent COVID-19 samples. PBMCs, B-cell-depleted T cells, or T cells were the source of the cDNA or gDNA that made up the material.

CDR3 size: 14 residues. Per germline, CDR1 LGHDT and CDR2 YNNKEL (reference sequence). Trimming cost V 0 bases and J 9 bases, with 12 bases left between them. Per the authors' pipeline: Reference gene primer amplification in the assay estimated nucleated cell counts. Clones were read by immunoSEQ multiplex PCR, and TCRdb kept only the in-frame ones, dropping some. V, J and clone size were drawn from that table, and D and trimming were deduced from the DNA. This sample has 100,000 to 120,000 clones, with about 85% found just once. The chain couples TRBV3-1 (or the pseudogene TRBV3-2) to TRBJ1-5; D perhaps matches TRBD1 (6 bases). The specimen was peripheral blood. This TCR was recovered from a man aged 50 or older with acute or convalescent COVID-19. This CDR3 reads CASSQEDSAGPQHF. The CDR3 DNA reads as TGTGCCAGCAGCCAAGAGGACAGCGCGGGGCCCCAGCATTTT.